These T cell receptor beta chains were read from a single sample in a study of OX40 agonist ivuxolimab in advanced cancers. Repertoires were generated with immunoSEQ multiplex PCR, while TCRdb's copy carries only in-frame clones and drops some. The sample lists 80,000 to 95,000 clones, roughly nine tenths occurring once. Source: CD4+ or CD8+ T cells sorted from blood, taken in a trial of the OX40 agonist ivuxolimab. Receptors were obtained from an adult with an advanced solid tumor such as melanoma, head and neck, liver or kidney cancer. The CDR3 runs from the conserved cysteine through the conserved F or W. Fields, in order: D gene, clone size, V gene, J gene, CDR3 DNA, CDR3 protein. A D gene is named only where the DNA matches it firmly. Expanded clones are given a class, and other clones once, few, many or no size at all.

TRBD2	NA	TRBV7-3	TRBJ2-1	TGTGCCAGCAGCTTAATGCGGGGGGCCTACAATGAGCAGTTCTTC	CASSLMRGAYNEQFF
NA	NA	TRBV18	TRBJ1-1	TGTGCCAGCTCACCATGGGAGGGGAACACTGAAGCTTTCTTT	CASSPWEGNTEAFF
NA	NA	TRBV19	TRBJ1-1	TGTGCCAGTAGTGTACTGACACCCGGGGCTGAAGCTTTCTTT	CASSVLTPGAEAFF
NA	NA	TRBV7-8	TRBJ2-7	TGTGCCAGCAGCTTTAGAGGCGATAGCGCGATGGGCTACGAGCAGTACTTC	CASSFRGDSAMGYEQYF
NA	NA	TRBV2	TRBJ1-1	TGTGCCAGCACCCGGATGGGGGGGCTGAACACTGAAGCTTTCTTT	CASTRMGGLNTEAFF
NA	NA	TRBV5-1	TRBJ1-2	TGCGCCAGCAGCTTGGCCAGAGACATAGGCTATGGCTACACCTTC	CASSLARDIGYGYTF
TRBD1	NA	TRBV19	TRBJ2-5	TGTGCCAGTAGTGTCTTCCCCGGGACAGGGTGGGATTTGGAGACCCAGTACTTC	CASSVFPGTGWDLETQYF
TRBD2	NA	TRBV9	TRBJ2-2	TGTGCCAGCTCCTTAGGGACTAGCGGGGGCTACACCGGGGAGCTGTTTTTT	CASSLGTSGGYTGELFF
TRBD1	NA	TRBV5-1	TRBJ2-7	TGCGCCAGCAGCTCGGACAGGCCCAGGGGAGAGCAGTACTTC	CASSSDRPRGEQYF
TRBD2	once	TRBV11-2	TRBJ2-7	TGTGCCAGCAGCTTGACCCAGCGGGAGTTCTACGAGCAGTACTTC	CASSLTQREFYEQYF
NA	NA	TRBV28	TRBJ2-7	TGTGCCAGCAGTCGGGACGGCCACTACGAGCAGTACTTC	CASSRDGHYEQYF
NA	NA	TRBV4-2	TRBJ2-7	TGTGCCAGCAGCCAAGATCTCAAGATTTACGAGCAGTACTTC	CASSQDLKIYEQYF
TRBD1	NA	TRBV5-4	TRBJ1-4	TGTGCCAGCAGCCTTACAGGGGTGGGAGAAAAACTGTTTTTT	CASSLTGVGEKLFF
TRBD2	NA	TRBV27	TRBJ2-1	TGTGCCAGCAGTTCACCGGGACTAGGAAGCCCGCCTGCGTTCTTC	CASSSPGLGSPPAFF
TRBD2	NA	TRBV5-4	TRBJ2-1	TGTGCCAGCGCTCGGACTAGCGGGGTGTATGAGCAGTTCTTC	CASARTSGVYEQFF
TRBD2	few	TRBV5-1	TRBJ2-1	TGCGCCAGCAGCCCCCTTCGGACTAGCGGGGGCAATGAGCAGTTCTTC	CASSPLRTSGGNEQFF
NA	NA	TRBV7-6	TRBJ1-1	TGTGCCAGCAGTTATAGAGGGGGGAACACTGAAGCTTTCTTT	CASSYRGGNTEAFF
NA	NA	TRBV30	TRBJ2-3	TGTGCCTGGAGTAGCACAGATACGCAGTATTTT	CAWSSTDTQYF
NA	NA	TRBV16	TRBJ1-2	TGTGCCAGCAGAAAGGTCTCCGGGACCGACTATGGCTACACCTTC	CASRKVSGTDYGYTF
TRBD1	NA	TRBV2	TRBJ1-6	TGTGCCAGCAGTGTGGCCATTGACAGGGTCGCCGAGGGGGATTCACCCCTCCACTTT	CASSVAIDRVAEGDSPLHF
NA	NA	TRBV7-9	TRBJ1-2	TGTGCCAGCAGCTTAGCGCGGCCTTTGGCGACCGGCTACACCTTC	CASSLARPLATGYTF
TRBD1	NA	TRBV28	TRBJ1-5	TGTGCCAGCAGTGCAGGGACAGGGGGTCAGCCCCAGCATTTT	CASSAGTGGQPQHF
TRBD2	NA	TRBV7-9	TRBJ2-5	TGTGCCAGCAGTTCCGGGGGGGCCTCGGAGACCCAGTACTTC	CASSSGGASETQYF
NA	NA	TRBV7-9	TRBJ2-3	TGTGCCAGCAGCTTAGGGGGGTTCACAGATACGCAGTATTTT	CASSLGGFTDTQYF
NA	NA	TRBV7-9	TRBJ2-3	TGTGCCGTAGTAGTCTCCAAAGATACAGATACGCAGTATTTT	CAVVVSKDTDTQYF
TRBD1	once	TRBV27	TRBJ1-4	TGTGCCAGCAGTCCGACCGGGACAGTACGCGAAAAACTGTTTTTT	CASSPTGTVREKLFF
NA	NA	TRBV25-1	TRBJ2-3	TGTGCCAGCAGTGAATCGAGGGGGGGCCGGACAGATACGCAGTATTTT	CASSESRGGRTDTQYF
NA	NA	TRBV4-2	TRBJ2-6	TGTGCCAGCAGCCAAGGATCTACAGTAAATGGGGCCAACGTCCTGACTTTC	CASSQGSTVNGANVLTF